The present entry profiles one T cell receptor beta chain with its context. Healthy donors of bone marrow made up the group. The data originate from a study of cytomegalovirus exposure and HLA in healthy donors. Both 60 Vbeta primers and 13 Jbeta primers went into the PCR. Clones were read by immunoSEQ multiplex PCR, and TCRdb kept only the in-frame ones, dropping some. The profile shows over 150,000 clones, around 79% of them singletons. CDR3 length: 13 residues. The germline gives CDR1 SQVTM, CDR2 ANQGSEA. V lost 3 bases to trimming and J lost 10 bases; unmatched junction nucleotides: 9. Sequenced material: PBMCs. The chain couples TRBV29-1 to TRBJ2-1; 7 bases match TRBD2. The receptor comes from a man aged 18-30 years in good health and CMV-seronegative. The CDR3 loop reads CSVEGPSAGEQFF. DNA for the CDR3: TGCAGCGTTGAGGGACCTTCAGCGGGAGAGCAGTTCTTC.